One and the same sample provided the 9 T cell receptor beta chains below, sequenced in a study of cytomegalovirus exposure and HLA in healthy donors. Primers included in the PCR were 60 Vbeta and 13 Jbeta primers. Here immunoSEQ multiplex PCR was the method, and the copy in TCRdb shows in-frame clones only, minus some. The top ten clones hold over 1.5% of a sample with 150,000 to 200,000 clones, 83% of them seen once. The material sequenced was PBMCs. These receptors were collected from a man in his forties in good health and CMV-seropositive.

CDR3: CASSGAASGNTIYF. The CDR3 nucleotides are TGTGCCAGCAGTGGAGCAGCGTCTGGAAACACCATATATTTT. This chain uses TRBV6-1 with TRBJ1-3; D is uncertain. The V and J ends lost 4 bases and 1 base respectively, with 8 bases between them. The CDR3 extends over 14 amino acids. Germline V gene data show CDR1 as MNHNS and CDR2 as SASEGT.

This clone appeared a single time. The rearrangement joins TRBV7-2 to TRBJ2-5, with D tentatively TRBD1 (6 bases). The J call may be mistaken, given a closer DNA end match to TRBJ2-7. In germline, CDR1 is SGHTA, CDR2 FQGNSA. The CDR3 loop spans 14 amino acids. In nucleotides, the CDR3 is TGTGCCAGCAGCTTTACAGGGATCCCCTACGAGCAGTACTTC. Protein sequence: CASSFTGIPYEQYF.

The chain combines TRBV19 with TRBJ2-1; D is perhaps TRBD2 (5 bases). The CDR3 loop spans 14 amino acids. Germline lookup yields CDR1 LNHDA and CDR2 SQIVND (reference sequence). V lost 3 bases, J lost 9 bases, and 15 bases lay in between. The CDR3 coding sequence is TGTGCCAGTAGTATTGGGAGACTCCTCAGTGAGCAGTTCTTC. Its protein product is CASSIGRLLSEQFF.

This clone has ten or more counts. The chain employs TRBV27 and TRBJ1-2; D may be TRBD1 (6 bases). Trimming shortened V by 6 bases and J by 8 bases, and 16 bases separated the two germline ends. The germline gives CDR1 MNHEY, CDR2 SMNVEV (reference sequence). The CDR3 consists of 13 residues. The CDR3 reads CASRSGASEGYTF. The CDR3 DNA follows: TGTGCCAGCAGGTCAGGGGCGTCGGAAGGCTACACCTTC.

The chain recombines TRBV5-1 with TRBJ1-1; possible D gene TRBD1, 5 bases. The CDR3 is 13 amino acids. Trimming cost V 0 bases and J 11 bases, with 14 bases left between them. CDR1 is SGHRS and CDR2 is YFSETQ in the germline V gene. CDR3 coding DNA: TGCGCCAGCAGCTTGGAGCAGGGAGGAACGGCTTTCTTT. This gives the protein CASSLEQGGTAFF.

The chain carries TRBV27 and TRBJ2-1; D not resolved. The V and J ends lost 5 bases and 0 bases respectively, with 17 bases between them. Germline V gene sequence: CDR1 MNHEY, CDR2 SMNVEV (reference sequence). CDR3 length: 17 amino acids. CDR3 sequence: CASSPPRKRSSYNEQFF. The CDR3 DNA follows: TGTGCCAGCAGTCCCCCCCGAAAGAGGAGCTCCTACAATGAGCAGTTCTTC.

J is TRBJ1-3 and V is TRBV5-6; maybe TRBD1 (5 bases). The CDR3 contains 13 residues. Germline CDR1 is SGHDT and CDR2 is YYEEEE. Trimming took 0 bases from V and 6 from J, leaving 7 bases between them. CDR3 sequence (DNA): TGTGCCAGCAGCTTGGTGGGGCCAAACACCATATATTTT. Protein: CASSLVGPNTIYF.

The rearrangement uses TRBV7-9 and TRBJ2-1, with 8 bases aligning to TRBD1. The germline V gene has CDR1 SEHNR and CDR2 FQNEAQ (reference sequence). Unmatched junction bases numbered 6, after V lost 5 bases and J lost 0 bases. The CDR3 sequence is 16 residues long. The CDR3 spells CASSPGQGSSYNEQFF. Written as DNA, the CDR3 is TGTGCCAGCAGCCCTGGACAGGGTAGCTCCTACAATGAGCAGTTCTTC. The full variable domain, with the rest looked up from reference TRBV7-9 and TRBJ2-1, is DTGVSQNPRHKITKRGQNVTFRCDPISEHNRLYWYRQTLGQGPEFLTYFQNEAQLEKSRLLSDRFSAERPKGSFSTLEIQRTEQGDSAMYLCASSPGQGSSYNEQFFGPGTRLTVL.

This clone appeared once. This rearrangement joins TRBV11-2 to TRBJ2-1; 12 nucleotides match TRBD1. V trimming: 5 bases; J trimming: 6 bases; junction bases outside the gene matches: 11. The CDR3 covers 17 residues. Looked up from germline, CDR1 is SGHAT and CDR2 is FQNNGV. For the CDR3, the DNA is TGTGCCAGCAGCCTATGGGACAGGGGGCAGTTGGGCAATGAGCAGTTCTTC. It codes for CASSLWDRGQLGNEQFF.